This TCR beta chain is from a study of blood T cell repertoires in COVID-19. Background on the study: Acute and convalescent COVID-19 specimens originated in the United States, Italy and Spain. In each case, the material was cDNA or gDNA derived from T cells, B-cell-depleted T cells, or PBMCs.

As originally analysed: Amplification of reference gene primers was used by the study to estimate nucleated cell counts. Using immunoSEQ multiplex PCR, the repertoire was profiled, and TCRdb retains in-frame clones only, with some absent. That table gives V, J and clone size, and the DNA gave D and trimming. The sample lists about 270,000 clones, under 90% occurring once. Trimming left V 3 bases short and J 4 bases short, with 7 bases between. The CDR3 loop spans 13 amino acids. The chain couples TRBV12-3 or TRBV12-4 to TRBJ1-5; D uncertain. The material sequenced was peripheral blood. This sequence originates from a middle-aged man with acute or convalescent COVID-19. In nucleotides, the CDR3 is TGTGCCAGCAGTTTGGGCGCGAATCAGCCCCAGCATTTT. Encoded protein: CASSLGANQPQHF.